This entry concerns a single TCR beta chain. Its antigen is not identified. The data were obtained in a study of monozygotic twins with cystic fibrosis. TCRdb's copy holds only in-frame clones and misses some; the assay was immunoSEQ multiplex PCR. The sample contains 25,000 to 30,000 clones, about 96% of which appear only once. Findings and limits, study-wide: In this small cohort, shared CDR3 numbers showed no association with age, concordance or disease severity. J usage was most co-twin-similar in 8 of 16 pairs, V in 13.

Germline V gene lookup returns CDR1 SGHDN and CDR2 FVKESK. J was trimmed by 2 bases and V by 5 bases; bases with no gene match: 7. The CDR3 covers 17 residues. Sequencing used blood. The chain is built from TRBV14 and TRBJ2-1, with 12 nucleotides matching TRBD2. The sequence came from a girl between 2 and 10 years old with cystic fibrosis. The CDR3 sequence is CASSTGLAGITYNEQFF. The CDR3 DNA reads TGTGCCAGCAGCACAGGACTAGCGGGAATCACCTACAATGAGCAGTTCTTC.